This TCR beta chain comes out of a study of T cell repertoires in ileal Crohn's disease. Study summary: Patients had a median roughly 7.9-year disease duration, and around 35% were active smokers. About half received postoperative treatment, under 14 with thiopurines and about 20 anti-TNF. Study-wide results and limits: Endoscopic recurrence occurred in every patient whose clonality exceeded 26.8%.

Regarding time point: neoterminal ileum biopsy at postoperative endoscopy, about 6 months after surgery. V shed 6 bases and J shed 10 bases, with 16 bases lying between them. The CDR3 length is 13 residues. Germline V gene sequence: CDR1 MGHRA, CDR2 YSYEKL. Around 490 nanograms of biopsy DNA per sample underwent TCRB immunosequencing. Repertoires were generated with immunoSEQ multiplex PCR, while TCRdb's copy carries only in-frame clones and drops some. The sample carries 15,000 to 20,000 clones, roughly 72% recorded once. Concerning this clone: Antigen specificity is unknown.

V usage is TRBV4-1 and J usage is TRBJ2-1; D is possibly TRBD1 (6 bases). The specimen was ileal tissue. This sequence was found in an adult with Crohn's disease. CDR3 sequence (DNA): TGCGCCAGCAGGGCGCCGACAGGCTGGGAGCAGTTCTTC. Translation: CASRAPTGWEQFF.